This TCR beta chain was identified in a study of STAT5B mutations in CD4+ large granular lymphocyte leukemia. Looking at the study overall: Among healthy controls, a particular HLA allele went with more CDR3 'QG' motifs. Points from the study as a whole: Patient CD4-sorted repertoires stayed more clonal than healthy ones after leukemic-clone removal.

Assay: immunoSEQ multiplex PCR; the TCRdb copy retains only in-frame clones and omits some. The data show tens of thousands of clones, 70% to 85% seen once. As regards this clone: Its target is not known.

The CDR3 has 14 amino acids. Looked up from germline, CDR1 is SGDLS and CDR2 is YYNGEE. Trimming at V came to 0 bases and at J to 5 bases, leaving 3 bases not matched to a gene. Sequenced sample: CD4+ T cells from blood buffy coats. The chain combines TRBV9 with TRBJ2-3; 7 bases line up with TRBD2. The source of this sequence is a human donor in good health. The CDR3 bases are TGTGCCAGCAGCGTAGGACTAGCAGAAGATACGCAGTATTTT. It is translated as CASSVGLAEDTQYF.